This TCR beta chain was captured in a study of blood T cell repertoires in COVID-19. The overall study: Nucleic acid was either cDNA or gDNA, and it came from T cells, B-cell-depleted T cells, or PBMCs.

CDR1 MDHEN and CDR2 SYDVKM come from the germline V gene. V was shortened by 5 bases and J by 0 bases, with 14 bases between the two germline ends. The CDR3 covers 15 residues. The protocol was immunoSEQ multiplex PCR, while the TCRdb copy is restricted to in-frame clones and leaves out a portion. The profile shows 250,000 to 300,000 clones, 80% to 90% of them singletons. The V gene is TRBV28, the J gene TRBJ2-7, with TRBD2 as a possible D gene (6 bases). Sequenced material: peripheral blood. This receptor was identified in a woman aged 30 to 39 with COVID-19, enrolled during active disease. The CDR3 loop reads CASSGIGRSSYEQYF. CDR3 DNA: TGTGCCAGCAGTGGTATAGGGAGGAGCTCCTACGAGCAGTACTTC.